This T cell receptor beta chain was recorded in a study of cytomegalovirus exposure and HLA in healthy donors. Regarding the study as a whole: According to a subsequent analysis, TCR clusters from the first cohort were inclined to appear together in the 120 validation repertoires. There were three CMV-associated chains whose specificity for CMV antigens was confirmed in vitro.

Clones were sequenced by immunoSEQ multiplex PCR, and TCRdb holds only the in-frame ones, with some missing. The sample yields 200,000 to 300,000 clones, more than 85% seen once. The donors were in the 120-subject validation cohort, distinct from the roughly 600-subject first cohort. As to this clone: The antigen remains unidentified.

This CDR3 contains 13 residues. Germline V lookup: CDR1 SGHVS, CDR2 FQNEAQ. The V gene lost 6 bases and the J gene lost 0 bases, with 5 bases spanning the gap. The sample consisted of PBMCs. This sequence was found in a young man in good health and CMV-seropositive. The chain combines TRBV7-8 with TRBJ2-2; no firm D call. The CDR3, as DNA: TGTGCCAGCAGGCTCCCGAACACCGGGGAGCTGTTTTTT. Residues: CASRLPNTGELFF.